This TCR beta chain was sequenced in a study of human T cells and chemical hapten exposure. Looking at the study overall: Predominantly women, the patients had alopecia areata, totalis or universalis.

From germline, CDR1 is MNHEY and CDR2 SVGEGT. The CDR3 length is 14 residues. Losses at the gene ends were 7 bases for V and 9 bases for J; bases not matched to a gene: 7. Overall study results and limits: Patch test score was positively correlated with the counts of TCRs that had expanded at PT1. TCRs whose frequency exceeded 1 in 1000 remained the same following DPC sensitization.

In TCRdb, the RACE reads were re-called with MiXCR into one record per CDR3 protein. The table has around 160,000 distinct CDR3 sequences, more than 14% seen once. This clonotype was seen repeatedly, ten times or more. Its target is not known. Stated time point: patch test 1, 2 weeks after DPC sensitization. Treatment: therapeutic diphenylcyclopropenone sensitization with weekly scalp DPC. Unfractionated whole blood yielded the extracted total RNA. The chain combines TRBV6-2 or TRBV6-3 with TRBJ2-1, with 12 bases lining up with TRBD2. Source: whole blood, taken in connection with sensitization to the hapten diphenylcyclopropenone (DPC). The receptor comes from a woman in her twenties or thirties with alopecia areata. Some clones in this sample may be carry-over from other donors' samples. The CDR3 loop reads CASIQTSGRTEQFF. The DNA of the CDR3 is TGTGCCAGCATCCAGACTAGCGGGAGAACTGAGCAGTTCTTC.